This entry concerns a single T cell receptor beta chain. Its antigen is still unknown. Second-dose timings of about 4 or about 12 weeks were pooled. The data belong to a study of T cell responses to AZD1222 COVID-19 vaccine. Sequencing used immunoSEQ multiplex PCR; TCRdb keeps in-frame clones, though not all of them. Among 150,000 to 200,000 clones listed, roughly 88% were seen once. Study-wide results and caveats: Among vaccine-associated CD4 TCRs, coverage spanned spike, with dominance at 160-218 and 743-854.

This CDR3 spans 15 amino acids. Trimming removed 0 bases from V and 0 bases from J, with 8 bases in between. Looked up from germline, CDR1 is LNHNV and CDR2 is YYDKDF (reference sequence). The sequence was obtained from an adult who received the AZD1222 COVID-19 vaccine. Sequenced here: peripheral blood, sampled 28 days after the second AZD1222 dose. The V and J genes are TRBV15 and TRBJ1-1, with D uncertain. CDR3 sequence reads: CATSRDRRMNTEAFF. CDR3 nucleotide sequence: TGTGCCACCAGCAGAGATAGAAGGATGAACACTGAAGCTTTCTTT.